The TCR beta chain under discussion was sequenced for a study of Ad26.COV2.S vaccination and SARS-CoV-2 variants. Whole-study context: The donor was enrolled in the Ad26.COV2.S arm of the COV1001 trial. Ad26.COV2.S shots went into the muscle once or twice, 56 days apart. Regarding the study as a whole: Following vaccination, spike-specific CD8+ and CD4+ T cell responses reportedly exhibited substantial breadth. TCR breadth and depth analyses may have underestimated total T cell responses.

The method was immunoSEQ multiplex PCR; TCRdb's version includes in-frame clones alone and lacks a portion of them. The data show fewer than 400,000 clones, over 75% seen once. As regards this clone: The antigen remains unidentified.

Noted treatment: roughly 19 received Ad26.COV2.S at low or high dose, single or two shots; 5 received placebo; per-sample allocation not given. Sampling was done on day 63 after the first vaccine or placebo injection. CDR1 and CDR2 from the germline V gene are SGHTA and FQGTGA. This CDR3 is 15 amino acids long. The V end was cut by 0 bases, the J end by 4 bases, with 10 bases between. Sequencing was performed on peripheral blood, taken in a trial of Ad26.COV2.S vaccine versus placebo. The V gene is TRBV7-3, the J gene TRBJ2-1; D is unresolved. This sequence was found in a person aged 18-60 years who received the Ad26.COV2.S COVID-19 vaccine or a placebo. The CDR3 DNA follows: TGTGCCAGCAGCTTAACCCTTGGCGGATACAATGAGCAGTTCTTC. Its translation is CASSLTLGGYNEQFF.